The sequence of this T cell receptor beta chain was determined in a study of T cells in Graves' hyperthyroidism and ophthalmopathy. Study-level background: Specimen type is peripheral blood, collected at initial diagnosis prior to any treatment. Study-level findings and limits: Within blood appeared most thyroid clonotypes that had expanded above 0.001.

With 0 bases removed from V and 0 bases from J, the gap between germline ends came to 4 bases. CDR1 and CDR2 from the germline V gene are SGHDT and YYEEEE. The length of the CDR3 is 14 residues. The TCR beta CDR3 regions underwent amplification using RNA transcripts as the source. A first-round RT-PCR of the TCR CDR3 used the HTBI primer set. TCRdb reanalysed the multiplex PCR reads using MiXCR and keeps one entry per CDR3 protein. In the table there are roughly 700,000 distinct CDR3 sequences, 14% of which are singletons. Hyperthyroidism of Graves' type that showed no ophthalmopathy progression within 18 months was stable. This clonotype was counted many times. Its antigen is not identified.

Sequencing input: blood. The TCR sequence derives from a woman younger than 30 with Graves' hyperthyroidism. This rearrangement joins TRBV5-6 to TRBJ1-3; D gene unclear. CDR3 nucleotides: TGTGCCAGCAGCTTGGGGTTCTCTGGAAACACCATATATTTT. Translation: CASSLGFSGNTIYF. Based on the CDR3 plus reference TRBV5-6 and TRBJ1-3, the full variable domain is DAGVTQSPTHLIKTRGQQVTLRCSPKSGHDTVSWYQQALGQGPQFIFQYYEEEERQRGNFPDRFSGHQFPNYSSELNVNALLLGDSALYLCASSLGFSGNTIYFGEGSWLTVV.